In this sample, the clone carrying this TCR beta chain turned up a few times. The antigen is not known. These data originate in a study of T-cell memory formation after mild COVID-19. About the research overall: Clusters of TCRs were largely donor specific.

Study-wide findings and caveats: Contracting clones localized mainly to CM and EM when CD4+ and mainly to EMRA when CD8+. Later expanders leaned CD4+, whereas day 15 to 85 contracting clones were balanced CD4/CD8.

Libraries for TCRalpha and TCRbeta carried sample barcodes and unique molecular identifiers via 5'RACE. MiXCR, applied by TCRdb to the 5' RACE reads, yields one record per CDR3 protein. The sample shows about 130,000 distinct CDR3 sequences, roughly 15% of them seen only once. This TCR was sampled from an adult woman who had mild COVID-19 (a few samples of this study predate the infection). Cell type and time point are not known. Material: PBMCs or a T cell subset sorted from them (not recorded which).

CDR3 sequence reads: CATSGTASYNEQFF. CDR3 bases: TGTGCCACCAGTGGGACAGCCTCGTACAATGAGCAGTTCTTC. The chain recombines TRBV24-1 with TRBJ2-1; tentative D call: TRBD1 (6 bases). The germline V gene has CDR1 KGHDR and CDR2 SFDVKD. The CDR3 extends over 14 amino acids. V dropped 5 bases and J dropped 4 bases, with 11 bases sitting between them.